The sequence of this T cell receptor (beta chain) was determined in a study of blood T cell repertoires in COVID-19. Study details: Sites in the United States, Italy and Spain provided acute and convalescent COVID-19 samples.

CDR1 and CDR2 from the germline V gene are MDHEN and SYDVKM. The CDR3 has 19 residues. The V and J ends lost 6 bases and 4 bases, in that order; junction bases with no gene match: 14. Cohort allocation depended upon clinical history that participants reported. This table comes from immunoSEQ multiplex PCR, and its TCRdb copy is limited to in-frame clones, with some not included. The sample contains under 400,000 clones, 87% of which appear only once. Sequencing was carried out using PBMCs or T cells enriched from blood (not recorded which). The gene calls are TRBV28 and TRBJ2-1; 14 bases are a match to TRBD2. This receptor was identified in a man in his forties in a cohort exposed to, infected with or recovered from COVID-19 (not recorded which). In DNA form, the CDR3 reads TGTGCCAGCAGCTCTACATCGATACGGACTAGCGGGAGGTACAATGAGCAGTTCTTC. This encodes CASSSTSIRTSGRYNEQFF.